Below are 14 T cell receptor beta chains sequenced from a single sample in a study of Ad26.COV2.S vaccination and SARS-CoV-2 variants. TCRdb's table, derived via immunoSEQ multiplex PCR, lists solely in-frame clones and lacks some. Of about 460,000 clones detected, 89% appear once; the ten largest clones hold around 1.8%. Treatment defined: 19 received Ad26.COV2.S at low or high dose, single or two shots; roughly 5 received placebo; per-sample allocation not given. Day 63 after the first vaccine or placebo injection was the time point for sampling. The material was peripheral blood, obtained in a trial of Ad26.COV2.S vaccine versus placebo. These receptors were taken from a person aged 18-65 years who received the Ad26.COV2.S COVID-19 vaccine or a placebo.

This clone has just a few counts. This CDR3 is also generated by other DNA sequences in the sample. The V gene is TRBV9, the J gene TRBJ1-2; 9 bases map to TRBD1. The CDR3 consists of 14 residues. The trim removed 0 bases at V and 3 bases at J, leaving 0 bases unmatched. Germline CDR1 reads SGDLS; CDR2 reads YYNGEE. The CDR3 nucleotides are TGTGCCAGCAGCGTAGGGACAGGGGACTATGGCTACACCTTC. This codes for CASSVGTGDYGYTF.

Points on this clone: Different DNA sequences within this sample yield the same CDR3. The chain employs TRBV15 and TRBJ2-3; no clear D gene. V was clipped by 0 bases and J by 4 bases, with 5 bases between them. Germline loops: CDR1 LNHNV, CDR2 YYDKDF (reference sequence). The CDR3 totals 13 residues. CDR3 residues: CATSRDLADTQYF. CDR3 sequence (DNA): TGTGCCACCAGCAGAGATTTGGCAGATACGCAGTATTTT.

The rearrangement uses TRBV29-1 and TRBJ1-1; tentative D call: TRBD1 (6 bases). The CDR3 is 11 residues long. The germline V gene has CDR1 SQVTM and CDR2 ANQGSEA. With 8 bases removed from V and 1 base from J, the gap between germline ends came to 8 bases. The DNA of the CDR3 is TGCAGCACAGGGAGGAACACTGAAGCTTTCTTT. Amino acids: CSTGRNTEAFF.

The chain uses TRBV12-3 or TRBV12-4 and TRBJ1-1, with a tentative D call TRBD1 (5 bases). Trimming cost V 6 bases and J 11 bases, with 13 bases left between them. This CDR3 spans 11 amino acids. The CDR3 DNA reads TGTGCCAGCAGGGGGGGACTAGAGGCTTTCTTT. It yields the protein CASRGGLEAFF.

This chain links TRBV5-1 with TRBJ2-5; a possible D gene is TRBD2 (6 bases). CDR1 SGHRS and CDR2 YFSETQ come from the germline V gene. This CDR3 is built from 16 residues. The V and J ends lost 2 bases and 4 bases respectively, with 18 bases between them. Written as DNA, the CDR3 is TGCGCCAGCAGCTTTGGGCCTAGCGCCTCATTAGAGACCCAGTACTTC. Encoded protein: CASSFGPSASLETQYF.

The J gene is TRBJ2-1, the V gene TRBV5-1; D is possibly TRBD2 (5 bases). V was pared by 3 bases and J by 2 bases, with 9 bases between. Germline assignment: CDR1 SGHRS and CDR2 YFSETQ. CDR3 length: 14 residues. The CDR3 DNA follows: TGCGCCAGCAGCTCGGACTTTCCCTACAATGAGCAGTTCTTC. This codes for CASSSDFPYNEQFF.

The J gene is TRBJ1-2, the V gene TRBV2; TRBD1 is a possible D gene (5 bases). The CDR3 is made up of 12 amino acids. V lost 4 bases, J lost 7 bases, and 10 bases lay in between. From germline, CDR1 is SNHLY and CDR2 FYNNEI. The CDR3 nucleotides are TGTGCCAGCAGTGTGGGGGAGCGTGGCTACACCTTC. This codes for CASSVGERGYTF.

This clone has only a few counts. This sequence joins TRBV10-2 and TRBJ1-1, with 9 bases aligning to TRBD1. This CDR3 has 15 residues. Germline CDR1 is WSHSY and CDR2 is SAAADI. Losses at the gene ends were 3 bases for V and 5 bases for J; bases not matched to a gene: 7. The CDR3 DNA reads TGCGCCAGCAGTGACCCGGGACAGGGTATGACTGAAGCTTTCTTT. Amino acid sequence: CASSDPGQGMTEAFF.

V and J are TRBV5-1 and TRBJ2-7; D possibly corresponds to TRBD2 (6 bases). The ends were cut back, 1 base at V and 6 bases at J, with 11 bases in the middle. The CDR3 consists of 13 residues. CDR1 SGHRS and CDR2 YFSETQ come from the germline V gene. Here the CDR3 DNA reads TGCGCCAGCAGCTTGACAGAGGGAGGCGAGCAGTACTTC. It is translated as CASSLTEGGEQYF.

The J gene is TRBJ1-2, the V gene TRBV3-1 (or the pseudogene TRBV3-2), with TRBD1 as a possible D gene (5 bases). This CDR3 is 17 amino acids long. Germline V CDR1 and CDR2: LGHDT, YNNKEL (reference sequence). The ends were cut back, 4 bases at V and 4 bases at J, with 22 bases in the middle. The CDR3 here is CASSPYNDGHSGYGYTF. CDR3 nucleotide sequence: TGTGCCAGCAGCCCCTACAATGACGGACATTCTGGCTATGGCTACACCTTC.

The V gene is TRBV4-3, the J gene TRBJ2-6; D call uncertain. This CDR3 region has 17 residues. Germline assignment: CDR1 LGHNA and CDR2 YSLEER. Trimming shortened V by 4 bases and J by 0 bases, and 13 bases separated the two germline ends. The CDR3, as DNA: TGCGCCAGCAGCCCCCTGTCCTTCCCCTCTGGGGCCAACGTCCTGACTTTC. This gives the protein CASSPLSFPSGANVLTF.

This sequence joins TRBV19 and TRBJ1-6; TRBD1 matches 8 bases. J was trimmed by 9 bases and V by 3 bases; bases with no gene match: 1. The CDR3 contains 13 residues. The germline V gene encodes CDR1 LNHDA and CDR2 SQIVND (reference sequence). The CDR3 loop reads CASSIDRGSPLHF. Written as DNA, the CDR3 is TGTGCCAGTAGTATCGACAGGGGTTCACCCCTCCACTTT.

The chain recombines TRBV19 with TRBJ1-1, with no clear D. In germline, CDR1 is LNHDA, CDR2 SQIVND (reference sequence). Deletions cut 3 bases from V and 1 base from J, with 12 bases between. The CDR3 has 15 amino acids. For the CDR3, the DNA is TGTGCCAGTAGTATTACGGGATTTTGGAACACTGAAGCTTTCTTT. Its translation is CASSITGFWNTEAFF.

The chain links TRBV7-9 to TRBJ2-5; no definite D call. The CDR3 spans 12 residues. The ends were cut back, 2 bases at V and 5 bases at J, with 6 bases in the middle. CDR1 SEHNR and CDR2 FQNEAQ come from the germline V gene (reference sequence). The CDR3 nucleotides are TGTGCCAGCAGCTTAATTCTTGAGACCCAGTACTTC. This codes for CASSLILETQYF.